The rows below give T cell receptor beta chains drawn from one sample of a study of vaccination effects on CD4 cells after COVID-19. Their specific antigens are unknown. Only in-frame clones appear in the TCRdb table, and some are missing; sequencing was by immunoSEQ multiplex PCR. The repertoire holds 30,000 or so clones, with about 74% as singletons. Sequenced here: CD4+ T cells from PBMCs cultured without peptide, sampled after COVID-19 vaccination. These receptors all come from a human donor who received a COVID-19 vaccine. The CDR3 runs from the conserved cysteine through the conserved F or W. The order of the fields is clone size, D gene, V gene, J gene, CDR3 DNA, CDR3 protein. A D gene is named only where the DNA matches it firmly. Not all rows give a size; the values are once, few, many and, for expanded clones, a class.

size: few; D: TRBD2; V: TRBV10-3; J: TRBJ2-7; DNA: TGTGCCATCAGTGAGTCGACGGGGGGAGGAGTGCAGTACTTC; CDR3: CAISESTGGGVQYF
size: .; D: .; V: TRBV6-2/TRBV6-3; J: TRBJ2-3; DNA: TGTGCCAGCAGTTACTCGGGGCGGTATTCAGATACGCAGTATTTT; CDR3: CASSYSGRYSDTQYF
size: few; D: .; V: TRBV6-5; J: TRBJ1-6; DNA: TGTGCCAGCAGTTACTCGAACTTGTATGCTGGTTCACCCCTCCACTTT; CDR3: CASSYSNLYAGSPLHF
size: .; D: .; V: TRBV19; J: TRBJ2-2; DNA: TGTGCCAGTAGTCCTCCAGGGTTTATGGAGCTGTTTTTT; CDR3: CASSPPGFMELFF
size: once; D: .; V: TRBV2; J: TRBJ2-3; DNA: TGTGCCAGCGTGGCGTTGGGCGAGGCCGATACGCAGTATTTT; CDR3: CASVALGEADTQYF
size: .; D: TRBD1; V: TRBV29-1; J: TRBJ1-2; DNA: TGCAGCGTTGGGCGCCGACCCGACAGGGGGCATGGCTACACCTTC; CDR3: CSVGRRPDRGHGYTF
size: once; D: .; V: TRBV3-1/TRBV3-2; J: TRBJ2-7; DNA: TGTGCCAGCAGCCAGGGGTATAGCGGCATCTACGAGCAGTACTTC; CDR3: CASSQGYSGIYEQYF
size: few; D: .; V: TRBV5-1; J: TRBJ1-2; DNA: TGCGCCAGCAGCCCCCAGGGGAACTATGGCTACACCTTC; CDR3: CASSPQGNYGYTF
size: .; D: TRBD2; V: TRBV7-2; J: TRBJ2-1; DNA: TGTGCCAGCAGCGAGGGACTAGGGGCCTACAATGAGCAGTTCTTC; CDR3: CASSEGLGAYNEQFF
size: .; D: .; V: TRBV4-3; J: TRBJ1-4; DNA: TGCGCCAGCAGCCAAGATTTGAAGGGAAAACTGTTTTTT; CDR3: CASSQDLKGKLFF